This T cell receptor beta chain was found in a study of T cell changes during pregnancy in multiple sclerosis. Data came from immunoSEQ multiplex PCR; TCRdb stores just in-frame clones and leaves some out. The sample has roughly 97,000 clones, about nine tenths seen once. This CDR3 is 13 amino acids long. Germline V gene sequence: CDR1 MNHEY, CDR2 SVGAGI. Trimming pared 5 bases from V and 5 bases from J, leaving 10 bases between. This clonotype originated in a female donor in good health, enrolled as a control in a pregnancy study. The chain couples TRBV6-5 to TRBJ2-1; D remains unclear. This sample comprised peripheral blood, obtained in the second trimester of pregnancy. CDR3 region: CASSLRTDNEQFF. CDR3 in DNA: TGTGCCAGCAGTCTACGTACAGACAATGAGCAGTTCTTC.